The source of this T cell receptor beta chain is a study of blood T cell repertoires in COVID-19. Across the whole study: Researchers got acute and convalescent COVID-19 samples from the United States, Italy and Spain. Sample material is recorded as cDNA or gDNA derived from T cells, B-cell-depleted T cells, or PBMCs.

In the study's own analysis: Reference gene primer amplification yielded estimated nucleated cell counts. Profiling relied on immunoSEQ multiplex PCR, and the TCRdb table lists in-frame clones only, not all of them. V, J and clone size are taken as reported in that table, and D and trimming were inferred from the DNA itself. The data contain almost 100,000 clones, around nine tenths of them seen just once; the ten biggest clones take up 10%. V lost 7 bases, J lost 2 bases, and 8 bases lay in between. The germline V gene encodes CDR1 SQVTM and CDR2 ANQGSEA. This CDR3 is 11 amino acids long. The receptor comes from a man aged 50 to 59 with acute or convalescent COVID-19. The genes are TRBV29-1 and TRBJ1-1; D gene ambiguous. The sequenced sample was peripheral blood. This CDR3 reads CSGRVNTEAFF. The CDR3, as DNA: TGCAGCGGCCGGGTAAACACTGAAGCTTTCTTT.